Sequencing of this T cell receptor beta chain was carried out in a study of T cell changes during pregnancy in multiple sclerosis. Profiling relied on immunoSEQ multiplex PCR, and the TCRdb table lists in-frame clones only, not all of them. This sample has roughly 42,000 clones; roughly 90% occur once, and the top ten carry under 1.5%. The CDR3 is made up of 18 amino acids. Trimming removed 5 bases from V and 5 bases from J; junction bases left unmatched: 15. CDR1 and CDR2 (germline): SGHRS, YFSETQ. The V and J genes are TRBV5-1 and TRBJ2-3, with TRBD2 matching over 12 bases. Sequences were derived from CD4+ T cells from peripheral blood mononuclear cells, sampled in the second trimester of pregnancy. The sequence was collected from a female donor with multiple sclerosis, enrolled in a pregnancy study. The CDR3 here is CASSPLLAGGLGEDTQYF. The CDR3 bases are TGCGCCAGCAGTCCCCTACTAGCGGGGGGCCTTGGAGAAGATACGCAGTATTTT. Full variable domain (outside the CDR3, taken from reference TRBV5-1 and TRBJ2-3): KAGVTQTPRYLIKTRGQQVTLSCSPISGHRSVSWYQQTPGQGLQFLFEYFSETQRNKGNFPGRFSGRQFSNSRSEMNVSTLELGDSALYLCASSPLLAGGLGEDTQYFGPGTRLTVL.